This is a list of T cell receptor beta chains from one sample in a study of blood T cell repertoires in COVID-19. Here immunoSEQ multiplex PCR was the method, and the copy in TCRdb shows in-frame clones only, minus some. Found here are 60,000 to 75,000 clones, 88% of them singletons; the top ten hold roughly 5.5%. Sequencing was done on a sample of peripheral blood. The receptors here all came from a human donor in a cohort sampled during active COVID-19. CDR3s include the opening cysteine and the closing phenylalanine or tryptophan. D genes are given only for firm matches. Not all rows give a size; the values are once, few, many and, for expanded clones, a class.

size	V	D	J	CDR3	DNA
.	TRBV9	TRBD2	TRBJ2-1	CASSVEGRAVAYNEQFF	TGTGCCAGCAGCGTAGAGGGGAGGGCGGTAGCCTACAATGAGCAGTTCTTC
.	TRBV3-1/TRBV3-2	TRBD1	TRBJ1-4	CASSQEGQGGEKLFF	TGTGCCAGCAGCCAAGAGGGACAGGGGGGCGAAAAACTGTTTTTT
.	TRBV10-3	TRBD1	TRBJ2-5	CAISDSTGPVETQYF	TGTGCCATCAGTGACTCGACAGGGCCGGTGGAGACCCAGTACTTC
.	TRBV18	.	TRBJ1-1	CASSPLHSDKNTEAFF	TGTGCCAGCTCACCCCTCCATTCCGACAAGAACACTGAAGCTTTCTTT
.	TRBV7-3	TRBD1	TRBJ1-6	CASSLTSGGSPLHF	TGTGCCAGCAGCTTAACGTCAGGGGGATCACCCCTCCACTTT
.	TRBV18	.	TRBJ1-5	CASSPKTGSNQPQHF	TGTGCCAGCTCACCAAAGACAGGCAGCAATCAGCCCCAGCATTTT
.	TRBV19	.	TRBJ2-2	CASKAGANTGELFF	TGTGCCAGTAAGGCAGGCGCGAACACCGGGGAGCTGTTTTTT
.	TRBV11-2	TRBD1	TRBJ1-4	CASSLEGAGNEKLFF	TGTGCCAGCAGCTTGGAGGGGGCGGGTAATGAAAAACTGTTTTTT
.	TRBV5-4	.	TRBJ2-7	CASSGRDEQYF	TGTGCCAGCAGCGGCAGGGACGAGCAGTACTTC
.	TRBV6-2/TRBV6-3	.	TRBJ1-1	CASSSADEAFF	TGTGCCAGCAGTTCTGCGGATGAAGCTTTCTTT
.	TRBV19	TRBD2	TRBJ2-1	CASSNPRDYLDEQFF	TGTGCCAGTAGTAACCCTCGGGACTACCTTGATGAGCAGTTCTTC
.	TRBV28	.	TRBJ1-5	CASSPPGGEGNQPQHF	TGTGCCAGCAGCCCGCCGGGGGGGGAAGGCAATCAGCCCCAGCATTTT
.	TRBV5-1	.	TRBJ2-5	CASSLVMGAGETQYF	TGCGCCAGCAGCTTGGTTATGGGTGCGGGGGAGACCCAGTACTTC
.	TRBV3-1/TRBV3-2	TRBD2	TRBJ2-1	CASSQDFPKLVTSGKRDEQFF	TGTGCCAGCAGCCAAGATTTCCCTAAACTGGTGACTAGCGGGAAAAGGGATGAGCAGTTCTTC
.	TRBV10-3	TRBD2	TRBJ2-3	CAISGGLAGTADTQYF	TGTGCCATCAGTGGTGGACTAGCGGGGACGGCAGATACGCAGTATTTT
once	TRBV5-4	TRBD1	TRBJ2-7	CASSLFWDSSYEQYF	TGTGCCAGCAGCTTGTTTTGGGACAGCTCCTACGAGCAGTACTTC
.	TRBV5-1	.	TRBJ2-1	CASSPEGGDVDEQFF	TGCGCCAGCAGCCCTGAAGGGGGAGATGTCGATGAGCAGTTCTTC